This T cell receptor beta chain was recorded in a study of OX40 agonist ivuxolimab in advanced cancers. Germline loops: CDR1 MNHEY, CDR2 SMNVEV (reference sequence). V trimming: 7 bases; J trimming: 3 bases; junction bases outside the gene matches: 11. There are 16 residues in the CDR3. Measured with immunoSEQ multiplex PCR; TCRdb has only the in-frame clones, and not every one. This table has some 67,000 clones, approximately 88% appearing once. Findings and caveats of the study: Normalized T-cell clonal expansion was also low in some nonresponders.

With regard to this clone: Its matching antigen is unknown.

The sample here was CD4+ or CD8+ T cells sorted from blood, taken in a trial of the OX40 agonist ivuxolimab. The rearrangement links TRBV27 to TRBJ2-3; the match to TRBD2 covers 9 bases. The receptor was isolated from an adult with an advanced solid tumor such as melanoma, head and neck, liver or kidney cancer. The CDR3 spells CASKLRGGLSTDTQYF. CDR3 sequence (DNA): TGTGCCAGCAAACTGCGGGGGGGCCTTAGTACAGATACGCAGTATTTT.